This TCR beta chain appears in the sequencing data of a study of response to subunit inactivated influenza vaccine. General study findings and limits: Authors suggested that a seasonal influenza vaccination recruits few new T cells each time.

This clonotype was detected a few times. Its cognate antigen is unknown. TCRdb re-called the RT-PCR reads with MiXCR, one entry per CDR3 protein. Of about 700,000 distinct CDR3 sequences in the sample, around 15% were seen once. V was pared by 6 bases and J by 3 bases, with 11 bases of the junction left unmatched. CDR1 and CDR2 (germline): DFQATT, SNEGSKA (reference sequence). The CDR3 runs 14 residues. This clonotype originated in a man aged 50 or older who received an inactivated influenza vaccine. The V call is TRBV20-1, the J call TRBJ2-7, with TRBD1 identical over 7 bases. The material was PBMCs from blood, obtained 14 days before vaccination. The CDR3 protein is CSANSGTELYEQYF. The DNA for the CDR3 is TGCAGTGCAAACTCCGGGACAGAACTCTACGAGCAGTACTTC.